This T cell receptor beta chain was found in a study of PD-1 blockade in classical Hodgkin lymphoma. Sequenced by immunoSEQ multiplex PCR; TCRdb stores in-frame clones only, minus some. The sample contains tens of thousands of clones, over 75% of which appear only once. This CDR3 comprises 15 residues. The V and J ends lost 5 bases and 3 bases, in that order; junction bases with no gene match: 2. The germline V gene has CDR1 SGHAT and CDR2 FQNNGV. The sample's time point: cycle 4 day 1 (C4D1), after five to seven weeks of nivolumab. Every patient experienced relapse after autologous stem cell transplantation, and brentuximab vedotin exposure varied.

The rearrangement links TRBV11-2 to TRBJ2-3; TRBD2 agrees at 13 bases. This material consisted of peripheral blood mononuclear cells (PBMCs), taken before the fourth cycle of nivolumab. The origin of this receptor is a human donor with classical Hodgkin lymphoma. CDR3 loop: CASSPGLAGTDTQYF. The CDR3 DNA reads as TGTGCCAGCAGCCCGGGACTAGCGGGGACAGATACGCAGTATTTT. Full variable domain (rest looked up from reference TRBV11-2 and TRBJ2-3): EAGVAQSPRYKIIEKRQSVAFWCNPISGHATLYWYQQILGQGPKLLIQFQNNGVVDDSQLPKDRFSAERLKGVDSTLKIQPAKLEDSAVYLCASSPGLAGTDTQYFGPGTRLTVL.